This T cell receptor beta chain is drawn from a study of T cells after yellow fever vaccination. Study-wide findings and caveats: The booster saw the reappearance of most primary-vaccination clones (nearly 98% CD4, roughly 87% CD8). Abundant bulk-population clonotypes could contaminate the FACS-sorted repertoires. It was a small share of clonotypes that appeared in both CD4 and CD8 compartments.

Germline V CDR1 and CDR2: LGHDT, YNNKEL (reference sequence). Trimming cost V 0 bases and J 5 bases, with 7 bases left between them. The CDR3 runs to 13 residues. The TCR cDNA carried a universal primer site and UMIs from 5'RACE template switching. One entry per CDR3 protein results from TCRdb running MiXCR on the 5' RACE reads. The table has tens of thousands of distinct CDR3 sequences, 7.5% to 8% seen once. The sample holds a few counts of this clonotype. What it binds is not known. The chain is built from TRBV3-1 and TRBJ2-5; D not resolved. The specimen was CD8+ T cells sorted from PBMCs, collected on the day of the yellow fever booster vaccination. This clonotype was sampled from a man aged 30 to 45 who received the YFV17D yellow fever vaccine. CDR3 residues: CASSQEMKETQYF. CDR3 sequence (DNA): TGTGCCAGCAGCCAAGAAATGAAGGAGACCCAGTACTTC.